Listed below are T cell receptor beta chains from one sample, sequenced in a study of blood T cell repertoires in COVID-19. Profiled with immunoSEQ multiplex PCR; TCRdb holds only in-frame clones, not every one. The sample has about 160,000 clones, roughly 85% seen once. Material: PBMCs or T cells enriched from blood (not recorded which). Source of these receptors: a man aged 55 to 70 who had recovered from COVID-19. CDR3s include the opening cysteine and the closing phenylalanine or tryptophan. D genes are given only for firm matches. Expanded clones get a size class; other rows say once, few or many, or leave the size out.

J | V | D | size | DNA | CDR3
TRBJ2-7 | TRBV3-1/TRBV3-2 | TRBD1 | NA | TGTGCCAGCAGCCAATGGGGACAGGGCGGCTACGAGCAGTACTTC | CASSQWGQGGYEQYF
TRBJ2-7 | TRBV9 | NA | once | TGTGCCAGCAGCGTAGATGGAGGGACAGCCTACGAGCAGTACTTC | CASSVDGGTAYEQYF
TRBJ2-5 | TRBV9 | TRBD1 | once | TGTGCCAGCAGCGTGGGACAGGGGGACCAAGAGACCCAGTACTTC | CASSVGQGDQETQYF
TRBJ2-7 | TRBV27 | NA | NA | TGTGCCAGCAGTTTGTCAGCGTCATCCTACGAGCAGTACTTC | CASSLSASSYEQYF
TRBJ2-1 | TRBV6-5 | TRBD2 | NA | TGTGCCAGCAAGGATAGCGGGAGGCGCAATGAGCAGTTCTTC | CASKDSGRRNEQFF
TRBJ2-5 | TRBV29-1 | TRBD1 | NA | TGCAGCGTTGGGGAGACAGGGGGCGTAGAGACCCAGTACTTC | CSVGETGGVETQYF
TRBJ2-5 | TRBV24-1 | TRBD1 | NA | TGTGCCACCTCCAGGACAGGGACCCAAGAGACCCAGTACTTC | CATSRTGTQETQYF
TRBJ2-7 | TRBV11-2 | TRBD2 | NA | TGTGCCAGCAGCTTAGTCCTAGCGGGGACCTACGAGCAGTACTTC | CASSLVLAGTYEQYF
TRBJ2-7 | TRBV28 | NA | NA | TGTGCCAGCAGTTTAGGTGGTCCAGGGTACGAGCAGTACTTC | CASSLGGPGYEQYF
TRBJ1-6 | TRBV5-8 | NA | NA | TGTGCCAGCAGCCGCGGGGAAGGAGCCCCCCTCCACTTT | CASSRGEGAPLHF
TRBJ1-3 | TRBV3-1/TRBV3-2 | NA | NA | TGTGCCAGCAGCCTAAGGACAGTGGGAAACACCATATATTTT | CASSLRTVGNTIYF
TRBJ1-6 | TRBV2 | TRBD1 | NA | TGTGCCAGCTCGAAGGACAGGGGACAAAGCTCCTATAATTCACCCCTCCACTTT | CASSKDRGQSSYNSPLHF
TRBJ2-3 | TRBV29-1 | TRBD2 | few | TGCAGCGGCCTTCGGGGGGGCACAGATACGCAGTATTTT | CSGLRGGTDTQYF
TRBJ1-5 | TRBV7-2 | TRBD1 | NA | TGTGCCAGCAGCTTGGGACAGGGGGCTTACCAGCCCCAGCATTTT | CASSLGQGAYQPQHF
TRBJ2-3 | TRBV7-3 | TRBD1 | few | TGTGCCAGCAGCCACCGGGACAGGGAAGATACGCAGTATTTT | CASSHRDREDTQYF
TRBJ2-7 | TRBV28 | TRBD1 | NA | TGTGCCAGCCTAACAGGGGGCCGGTACGAGCAGTACTTC | CASLTGGRYEQYF
TRBJ2-2 | TRBV29-1 | TRBD2 | NA | TGCAGCACTCGGACTAGCGGAACGAACACCGGGGAGCTGTTTTTT | CSTRTSGTNTGELFF
TRBJ2-1 | TRBV3-1/TRBV3-2 | TRBD2 | NA | TGTGCCAGCAGCCAAGGGGTATTGAGCGGGAGTGCTGCTGAGCAGTTCTTC | CASSQGVLSGSAAEQFF
TRBJ1-2 | TRBV5-1 | TRBD1 | once | TGCGCCAGCAGCCGGGACAGGGGCCAAAACTATGGCTACACCTTC | CASSRDRGQNYGYTF
TRBJ2-7 | TRBV28 | NA | NA | TGTGCCAGCAGTTTAAGTTCTCTACGGGGTACTTTCTACGAGCAGTACTTC | CASSLSSLRGTFYEQYF
TRBJ1-4 | TRBV28 | NA | NA | TGTGCCAGCAGTTTACGGGAAAAACTGTTTTTT | CASSLREKLFF
TRBJ1-2 | TRBV5-4 | TRBD1 | NA | TGTGCCAGCAGCTTAGGACAGGTCGCTAACTATGGCTACACCTTC | CASSLGQVANYGYTF
TRBJ1-2 | TRBV6-2/TRBV6-3 | NA | NA | TGTGCCAGCAGTCAATACGACAGGATCTATGGCTACACCTTC | CASSQYDRIYGYTF
TRBJ2-1 | TRBV5-1 | TRBD1 | NA | TGCGCCAGCAGCCTAAGACAGGGGGCGGCCTACAATGAGCAGTTCTTC | CASSLRQGAAYNEQFF
TRBJ2-1 | TRBV18 | TRBD2 | once | TGTGCCAGCTCACCATGGACTAGCGGGGGGGCGAGGACGAATGAGCAGTTCTTC | CASSPWTSGGARTNEQFF
TRBJ2-5 | TRBV6-2/TRBV6-3 | TRBD1 | NA | TGTGCCAGCAGTTACTCGCCCAGGGGGGAGACCCAGTACTTC | CASSYSPRGETQYF
TRBJ1-4 | TRBV7-9 | TRBD1 | NA | TGTGCCAGCAGCCCCCGGGACAGCAGTAATGAAAAACTGTTTTTT | CASSPRDSSNEKLFF
TRBJ1-2 | TRBV6-4 | NA | NA | TGTGCCAGCAGTGACGGTGGCAGGGGCGCACTGGGCTATGGCTACACCTTC | CASSDGGRGALGYGYTF
TRBJ2-5 | TRBV29-1 | NA | NA | TGCAGCGTTGATGCCACAGGACAAGAGACCCAGTACTTC | CSVDATGQETQYF
TRBJ2-7 | TRBV9 | TRBD1 | NA | TGTGCCGCAGACGGGACAGTAGAGAACGAGCAGTACTTC | CAADGTVENEQYF
TRBJ1-6 | TRBV4-1 | NA | once | TGCGCCAGCAGCCAAGAAGGGCGGGGAGGTTCACCCCTCCACTTT | CASSQEGRGGSPLHF
TRBJ1-1 | TRBV6-6 | NA | NA | TGTGCCAGCAGTCTACCCCGGTTGGACACTGAAGCTTTCTTT | CASSLPRLDTEAFF
TRBJ2-6 | TRBV5-1 | NA | NA | TGCGCCAGCAGCTTGGGCGGGAACTCTGGGGCCAACGTCCTGACTTTC | CASSLGGNSGANVLTF
TRBJ2-5 | TRBV5-4 | NA | NA | TGTGCCAGCAGCTTGCCCCCAGAAGAGACCCAGTACTTC | CASSLPPEETQYF
TRBJ1-2 | TRBV28 | NA | few | TGTGCCAGCAGTTTACCGTGGGGGCGTAGCGTTAACTATGGCTACACCTTC | CASSLPWGRSVNYGYTF
TRBJ1-2 | TRBV28 | NA | few | TGTGCCAGCAGTTTAATGCCCAGCGGCCAGGGGAACTATGGCTACACCTTC | CASSLMPSGQGNYGYTF
TRBJ1-1 | TRBV6-5 | NA | NA | TGTGCCAGCAGCTTCGAAGCCCACACTGAAGCTTTCTTT | CASSFEAHTEAFF
TRBJ1-6 | TRBV10-2 | TRBD1 | NA | TGCGCCAGCAGTCCCGGGACAGATTATTCACCCCTCCACTTT | CASSPGTDYSPLHF
TRBJ1-2 | TRBV18 | NA | NA | TGTGCCAGCTCACCACTGGGTAGGGGAGGAGGCTACACCTTC | CASSPLGRGGGYTF
TRBJ2-4 | TRBV7-2 | TRBD2 | few | TGTGCCAGCAGCTTAGCGGCTAGCGGGGGACACTCTAACATTCAGTACTTC | CASSLAASGGHSNIQYF
TRBJ2-7 | TRBV3-1/TRBV3-2 | TRBD2 | NA | TGTGCCAGCAGCCAAGATTCTAGCGGGAGCCGCCTCGAGCAGTACTTC | CASSQDSSGSRLEQYF
TRBJ2-2 | TRBV7-3 | NA | once | TGTGCCAGCAGCTTATCCGGGACCCCGGCCGGGGGTGGGCTGTTTTTT | CASSLSGTPAGGGLFF
TRBJ2-1 | TRBV5-1 | TRBD2 | NA | TGCGCCAGCAGCTTGGTAGTTAGCGGGAGTCCGGGTGAGCAGTTCTTC | CASSLVVSGSPGEQFF
TRBJ1-1 | TRBV7-2 | NA | NA | TGTGCCAGCAGCCCCTCGTGGGCTGCTGAAGCTTTCTTT | CASSPSWAAEAFF
TRBJ1-1 | TRBV6-5 | NA | once | TGTGCCAGCAGTTACTCGTTCAGGGGACGAACTGAAGCTTTCTTT | CASSYSFRGRTEAFF
TRBJ1-2 | TRBV4-2 | NA | NA | TGTGCCAGCAGCGGCGGGGGTAGTGGCGGCTACACCTTC | CASSGGGSGGYTF
TRBJ2-7 | TRBV5-1 | TRBD1 | NA | TGCGCCAGCAGCTCGACAGGGGTTCTCTACGAGCAGTACTTC | CASSSTGVLYEQYF
TRBJ2-3 | TRBV24-1 | NA | few | TGTGCCACCAGTGATTTGAGCCTGGCGGGTAATACGCAGTATTTT | CATSDLSLAGNTQYF
TRBJ1-2 | TRBV11-2 | NA | NA | TGTGCCAGCAGCTTACTACAGGGAAACTATGGCTACACCTTC | CASSLLQGNYGYTF
TRBJ2-3 | TRBV28 | TRBD2 | NA | TGTGCCAGCAGTCCCCCACTAGCGGGTGTCACAGATACGCAGTATTTT | CASSPPLAGVTDTQYF
TRBJ2-3 | TRBV19 | TRBD2 | NA | TGTGCCAGTAGTATAAGGACTAGCGGGCATAGCACAGATACGCAGTATTTT | CASSIRTSGHSTDTQYF
TRBJ1-5 | TRBV6-5 | NA | NA | TGTGCCAGCATTCAGGGTAGCAATCAGCCCCAGCATTTT | CASIQGSNQPQHF
TRBJ1-4 | TRBV27 | TRBD1 | NA | TGTGCCAGCAGTTTATTCGGACAGGGTAATGAAAAACTGTTTTTT | CASSLFGQGNEKLFF
TRBJ2-5 | TRBV7-2 | NA | NA | TGTGCCAGCAGCTTAGACGCTAGCCCCCTCGAGACCCAGTACTTC | CASSLDASPLETQYF
TRBJ2-2 | TRBV5-4 | NA | NA | TGTGCCAGCAGCTTGGAGCTGGGGGGAAGCACCGGGGAGCTGTTTTTT | CASSLELGGSTGELFF
TRBJ2-3 | TRBV3-1/TRBV3-2 | NA | NA | TGTGCCAGCAGCCTTAGACTAGTAGGTGCAGATACGCAGTATTTT | CASSLRLVGADTQYF
TRBJ2-7 | TRBV3-1/TRBV3-2 | TRBD2 | NA | TGTGCCAGCAGCCAAGAAGGACTAGCGGGAGGGTTTGGCGAGCAGTACTTC | CASSQEGLAGGFGEQYF
TRBJ2-1 | TRBV28 | NA | NA | TGTGCCAGCAGTCAAGGGGGCTCCTACAATGAGCAGTTCTTC | CASSQGGSYNEQFF